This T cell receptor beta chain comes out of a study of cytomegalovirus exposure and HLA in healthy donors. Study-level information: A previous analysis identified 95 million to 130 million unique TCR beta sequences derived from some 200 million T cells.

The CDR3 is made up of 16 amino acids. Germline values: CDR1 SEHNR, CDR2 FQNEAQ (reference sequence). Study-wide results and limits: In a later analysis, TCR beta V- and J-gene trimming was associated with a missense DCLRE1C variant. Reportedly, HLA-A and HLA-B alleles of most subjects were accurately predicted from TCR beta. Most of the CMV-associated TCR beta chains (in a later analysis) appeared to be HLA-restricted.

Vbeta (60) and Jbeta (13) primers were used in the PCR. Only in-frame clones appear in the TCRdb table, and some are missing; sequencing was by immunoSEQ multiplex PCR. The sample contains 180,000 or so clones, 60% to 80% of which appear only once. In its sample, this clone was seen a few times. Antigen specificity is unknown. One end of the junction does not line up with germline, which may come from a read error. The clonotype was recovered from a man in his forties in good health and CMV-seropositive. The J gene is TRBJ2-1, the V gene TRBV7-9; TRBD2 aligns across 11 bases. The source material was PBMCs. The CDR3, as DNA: TGTTCCAGCAGCTTAGTACTAGCGGGAGCGTGGAATGAGCAGTTCTTC. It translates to CSSSLVLAGAWNEQFF.